This T cell receptor (beta chain) was captured in a study of human T cells and chemical hapten exposure. The wider study: Mainly, slight library volume differences in the pool made TCR yields vary. Study results and caveats: TCRs above 1 in 1000 frequency stayed constant with DPC sensitization.

This clonotype has a handful of counts. Antigen specificity is unknown. V lost 4 bases, J lost 0 bases, and 10 bases lay in between. This CDR3 is built from 15 residues. Library preparation tagged each individual cDNA molecule with a unique molecular identifier. Using its own MiXCR run on the RACE reads, TCRdb lists one record per CDR3 protein. The data show about 360,000 distinct CDR3 sequences, approximately 6.3% seen once. The time point denotes: patch test 1, 2 weeks after DPC sensitization. Sample treatment: therapeutic diphenylcyclopropenone sensitization with weekly scalp DPC. Donation of samples came from alopecia patients who were 18 to 70 years old and suitable for DPC.

V gene TRBV12-3 or TRBV12-4 combines with J gene TRBJ1-3, with a tentative D call TRBD1 (5 bases). The TCR was taken from a young woman with alopecia areata. Some clones in this sample may be carry-over from other donors' samples. This specimen consisted of whole blood, obtained in connection with sensitization to the hapten diphenylcyclopropenone (DPC). The CDR3 is CASSWGRSSGNTIYF. The CDR3, as DNA: TGTGCCAGCAGTTGGGGCCGAAGCTCTGGAAACACCATATATTTT.